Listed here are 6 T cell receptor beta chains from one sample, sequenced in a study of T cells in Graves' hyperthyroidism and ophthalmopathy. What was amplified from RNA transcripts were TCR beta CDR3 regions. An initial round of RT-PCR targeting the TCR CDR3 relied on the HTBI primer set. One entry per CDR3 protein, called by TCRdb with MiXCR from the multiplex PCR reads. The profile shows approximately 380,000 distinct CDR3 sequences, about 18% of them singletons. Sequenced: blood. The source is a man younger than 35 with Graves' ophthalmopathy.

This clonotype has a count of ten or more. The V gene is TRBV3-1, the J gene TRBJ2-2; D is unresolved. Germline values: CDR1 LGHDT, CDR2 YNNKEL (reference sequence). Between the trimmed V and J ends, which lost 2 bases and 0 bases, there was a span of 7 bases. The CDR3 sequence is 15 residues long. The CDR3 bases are TGTGCCAGCAGCCAACAGATGGCGAACACCGGGGAGCTGTTTTTT. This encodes CASSQQMANTGELFF.

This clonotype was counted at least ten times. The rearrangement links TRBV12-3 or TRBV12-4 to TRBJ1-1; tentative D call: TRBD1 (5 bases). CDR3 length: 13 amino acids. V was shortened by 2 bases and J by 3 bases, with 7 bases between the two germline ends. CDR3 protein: CASSLQTDTEAFF. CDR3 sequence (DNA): TGTGCCAGCAGTTTACAGACAGACACTGAAGCTTTCTTT.

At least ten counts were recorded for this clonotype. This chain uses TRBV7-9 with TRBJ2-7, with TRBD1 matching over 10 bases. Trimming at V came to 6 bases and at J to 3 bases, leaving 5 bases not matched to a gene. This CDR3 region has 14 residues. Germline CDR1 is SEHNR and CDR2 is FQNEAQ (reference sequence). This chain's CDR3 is CASRAGDRGYEQYF. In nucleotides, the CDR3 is TGTGCCAGCAGAGCCGGGGACAGGGGCTACGAGCAGTACTTC. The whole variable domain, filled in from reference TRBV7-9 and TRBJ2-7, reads DTGVSQNPRHKITKRGQNVTFRCDPISEHNRLYWYRQTLGQGPEFLTYFQNEAQLEKSRLLSDRFSAERPKGSFSTLEIQRTEQGDSAMYLCASRAGDRGYEQYFGPGTRLTVT.

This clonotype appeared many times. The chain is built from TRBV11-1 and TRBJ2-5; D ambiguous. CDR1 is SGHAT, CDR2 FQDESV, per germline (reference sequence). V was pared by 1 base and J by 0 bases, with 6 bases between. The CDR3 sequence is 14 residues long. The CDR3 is CASSLGVYQETQYF. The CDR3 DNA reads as TGTGCCAGCAGCTTAGGGGTGTACCAAGAGACCCAGTACTTC.

The CDR3 protein is CSATLSVAGTSPYEQYF. The CDR3 DNA follows: TGCAGTGCTACCCTTTCGGTAGCGGGGACCTCACCCTACGAGCAGTACTTC. V is TRBV20-1 and J is TRBJ2-7, with 8 bases that match TRBD2. The germline V gene has CDR1 DFQATT and CDR2 SNEGSKA (reference sequence). V dropped 4 bases and J dropped 2; count of bases not matched to a gene: 16. This CDR3 contains 17 residues.

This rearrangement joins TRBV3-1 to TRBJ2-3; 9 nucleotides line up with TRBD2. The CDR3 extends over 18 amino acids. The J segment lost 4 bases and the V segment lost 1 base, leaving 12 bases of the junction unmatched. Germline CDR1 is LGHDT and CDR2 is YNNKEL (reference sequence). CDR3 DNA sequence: TGTGCCAGCAGCCAAGTCCCAGTTAGCGGGGGTAAAGCAGATACGCAGTATTTT. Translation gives CASSQVPVSGGKADTQYF.